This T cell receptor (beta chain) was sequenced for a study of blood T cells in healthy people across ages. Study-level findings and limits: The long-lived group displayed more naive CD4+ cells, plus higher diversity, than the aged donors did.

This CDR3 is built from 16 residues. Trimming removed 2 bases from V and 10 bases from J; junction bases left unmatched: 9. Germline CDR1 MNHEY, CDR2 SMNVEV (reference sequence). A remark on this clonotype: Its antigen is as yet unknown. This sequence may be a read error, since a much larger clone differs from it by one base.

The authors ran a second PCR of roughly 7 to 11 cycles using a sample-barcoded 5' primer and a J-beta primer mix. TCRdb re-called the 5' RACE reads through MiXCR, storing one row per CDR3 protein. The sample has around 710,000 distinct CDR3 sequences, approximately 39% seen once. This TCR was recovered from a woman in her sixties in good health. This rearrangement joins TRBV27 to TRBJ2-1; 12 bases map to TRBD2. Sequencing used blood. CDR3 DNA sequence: TGTGCCAGCAGTTTAGGGACTAGCGGGTCCTCCTACGAGCAGTTCTTC. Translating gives CASSLGTSGSSYEQFF.